This T cell receptor beta chain was identified during a study of cytomegalovirus exposure and HLA in healthy donors. The study's findings and limits: The authors judged a highly shared variant cluster likely a sequencing artifact. On later analysis, the bulk of CMV-associated TCR beta chains appeared to be HLA-restricted.

This PCR relied on a set of 60 Vbeta primers and 13 Jbeta primers. Sequencing used immunoSEQ multiplex PCR; TCRdb keeps in-frame clones, though not all of them. The top ten clones hold about 1.5% of a sample with roughly 230,000 clones, around 90% of them seen once. With regard to this clone: Its specificity is not known.

This sequence was found in a girl aged 2 to 10 in good health and CMV-seronegative. Sequencing was done on a sample of PBMCs.

The DNA of the CDR3 is TGTGCCGCTGGGGGCGTCCTCTCCTACGAGCAGTACTTC. Translated, it gives CAAGGVLSYEQYF. This chain joins TRBV2 and TRBJ2-5, with D maybe TRBD1 (6 bases). The end of the DNA fits TRBJ2-7 better, so the J call may be wrong. The CDR3 is 13 residues long. Germline CDR1 reads SNHLY; CDR2 reads FYNNEI.